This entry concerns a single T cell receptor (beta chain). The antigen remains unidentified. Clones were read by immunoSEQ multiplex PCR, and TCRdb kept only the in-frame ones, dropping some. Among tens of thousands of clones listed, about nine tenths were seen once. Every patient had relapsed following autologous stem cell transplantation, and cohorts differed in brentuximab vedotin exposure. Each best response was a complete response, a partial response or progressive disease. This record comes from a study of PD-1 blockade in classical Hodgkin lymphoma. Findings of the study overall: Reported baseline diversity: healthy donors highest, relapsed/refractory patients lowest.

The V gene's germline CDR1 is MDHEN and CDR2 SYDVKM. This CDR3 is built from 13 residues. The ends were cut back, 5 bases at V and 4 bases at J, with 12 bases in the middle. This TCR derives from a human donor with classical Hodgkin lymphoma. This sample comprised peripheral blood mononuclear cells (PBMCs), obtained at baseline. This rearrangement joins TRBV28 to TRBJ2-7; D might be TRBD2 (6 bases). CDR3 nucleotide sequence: TGTGCCAGCAGTCTTTTGGGGACTTACGAGCAGTACTTC. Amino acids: CASSLLGTYEQYF.